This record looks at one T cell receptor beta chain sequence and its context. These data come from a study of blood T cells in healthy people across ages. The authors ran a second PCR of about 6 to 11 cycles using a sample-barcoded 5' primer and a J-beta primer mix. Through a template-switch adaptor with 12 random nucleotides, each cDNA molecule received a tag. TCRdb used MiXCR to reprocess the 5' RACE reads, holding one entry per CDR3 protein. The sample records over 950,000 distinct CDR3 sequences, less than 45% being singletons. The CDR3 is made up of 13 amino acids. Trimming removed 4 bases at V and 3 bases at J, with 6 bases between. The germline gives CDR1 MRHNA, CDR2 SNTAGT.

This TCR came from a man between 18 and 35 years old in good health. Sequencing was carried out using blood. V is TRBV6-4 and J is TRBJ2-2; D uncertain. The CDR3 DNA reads TGTGCCAGCAGTGTGTCTTACACCGGGGAGCTGTTTTTT. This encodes CASSVSYTGELFF.